These 18 T cell receptor beta chains originate from one sample sequenced in a study of blood T cell repertoires in COVID-19. Sequenced by immunoSEQ multiplex PCR; TCRdb stores in-frame clones only, minus some. The table shows some 180,000 clones, with more than 75% occurring only once. Sequenced material: peripheral blood. These receptor sequences come from a man younger than 35 with COVID-19, enrolled during active disease.

The chain uses TRBV29-1 and TRBJ2-1; 14 nucleotides line up with TRBD2. The V segment lost 3 bases and the J segment 5 bases; nucleotides outside the gene matches: 12. CDR1 SQVTM and CDR2 ANQGSEA come from the germline V gene. The CDR3 covers 18 residues. The CDR3 protein is CSVEGGAGTSGSHNEQFF. CDR3 in DNA: TGCAGCGTTGAGGGGGGGGCTGGGACTAGCGGGAGTCACAATGAGCAGTTCTTC.

This chain links TRBV11-2 with TRBJ2-2, with D possibly being TRBD2 (5 bases). Per germline, CDR1 SGHAT and CDR2 FQNNGV. V lost 5 bases, J lost 5 bases, and 15 bases lay in between. This CDR3 comprises 15 residues. The chain's CDR3 is CASSLEGSRTGELFF. The CDR3, as DNA: TGTGCCAGCAGCCTCGAGGGAAGCAGGACCGGGGAGCTGTTTTTT.

This chain links TRBV2 with TRBJ1-5; 9 bases match TRBD1. The germline gives CDR1 SNHLY, CDR2 FYNNEI. Trimming took 4 bases from V and 1 from J; bases not matched to a gene: 5. The CDR3 has 16 residues. The CDR3 DNA reads TGTGCCAGCAGTGCCAGACAGGGGGTAAGCAATCAGCCCCAGCATTTT. Its protein product is CASSARQGVSNQPQHF. Full variable domain (remainder filled in from reference TRBV2 and TRBJ1-5): EPEVTQTPSHQVTQMGQEVILRCVPISNHLYFYWYRQILGQKVEFLVSFYNNEISEKSEIFDDQFSVERPDGSNFTLKIRSTKLEDSAMYFCASSARQGVSNQPQHFGDGTRLSIL.

The chain is built from TRBV5-6 and TRBJ2-7, with D uncertain. The length of the CDR3 is 12 residues. Trimming took 1 base from V and 6 from J, leaving 8 bases between them. Germline V lookup: CDR1 SGHDT, CDR2 YYEEEE. CDR3 in amino acids: CASSLRVTEQYF. The CDR3 bases are TGTGCCAGCAGCTTGCGGGTCACCGAGCAGTACTTC.

The J gene is TRBJ2-2, the V gene TRBV7-6; D perhaps matches TRBD1 (6 bases). The CDR3 contains 14 residues. Germline lookup yields CDR1 SGHVS and CDR2 FNYEAQ. Trimming pared 4 bases from V and 2 bases from J, leaving 8 bases between. CDR3 amino acids: CASSSGTNTGELFF. CDR3 DNA: TGTGCCAGCAGCTCCGGGACAAACACCGGGGAGCTGTTTTTT.

This chain uses TRBV19 with TRBJ2-2; D remains unclear. V lost 4 bases to trimming and J lost 9 bases, with 18 bases between them. CDR3 size: 15 residues. Germline CDR1 LNHDA, CDR2 SQIVND (reference sequence). The CDR3 is CASSTRRPGSRELFF. DNA for the CDR3: TGTGCCAGTAGTACCCGACGACCGGGTAGCCGGGAGCTGTTTTTT.

The rearrangement links TRBV7-9 to TRBJ2-1, with TRBD2 as a possible D gene (5 bases). Germline V gene data show CDR1 as SEHNR and CDR2 as FQNEAQ (reference sequence). The V and J ends lost 5 bases and 4 bases respectively, with 12 bases between them. CDR3 length equals 14 residues. The CDR3 is CASSPQRPYNEQFF. In DNA form, the CDR3 reads TGTGCCAGCAGCCCCCAGCGGCCATACAATGAGCAGTTCTTC.

The chain links TRBV11-2 to TRBJ2-3; 8 positions agree with TRBD2. V dropped 5 bases and J dropped 0; count of bases not matched to a gene: 1. CDR1 and CDR2 (germline): SGHAT, FQNNGV. The CDR3 sequence is 14 residues long. The CDR3 is CASSRLASTDTQYF. As DNA, the CDR3 is TGTGCCAGCAGCCGACTAGCGAGCACAGATACGCAGTATTTT.

The chain combines TRBV10-1 with TRBJ2-7; unclear D gene. Trimming removed 3 bases from V and 1 base from J, with 4 bases in between. Germline CDR1 and CDR2: WNHNN and SYGVQD (reference sequence). The CDR3 consists of 12 residues. Written as DNA, the CDR3 is TGCGCCAGCAGTGACAGTTCCTACGAGCAGTACTTC. Protein product: CASSDSSYEQYF.

The CDR3 loop reads CASSPRWDSDYEQYF. The CDR3 DNA follows: TGTGCCAGCAGTCCAAGGTGGGACAGTGATTACGAGCAGTACTTC. The chain is built from TRBV27 and TRBJ2-7; TRBD1 matches 7 bases. Unmatched junction bases numbered 11, after V lost 5 bases and J lost 4 bases. The CDR3 spans 15 residues. The V gene's germline CDR1 is MNHEY and CDR2 SMNVEV (reference sequence).

V and J are TRBV18 and TRBJ2-1, with TRBD1 matching over 7 bases. In germline, CDR1 is KGHSH, CDR2 LQKENI. The CDR3 spans 16 residues. J was trimmed by 0 bases and V by 3 bases; bases with no gene match: 5. CDR3 residues: CASSPMTGSSYNEQFF. Here the CDR3 DNA reads TGTGCCAGCTCACCCATGACAGGGAGCTCCTACAATGAGCAGTTCTTC.

The chain employs TRBV15 and TRBJ1-4; the match to TRBD1 covers 8 bases. Germline V CDR1 and CDR2: LNHNV, YYDKDF (reference sequence). V dropped 1 base and J dropped 4; count of bases not matched to a gene: 5. The CDR3 runs to 16 residues. CDR3 in amino acids: CATSRVGTGGNEKLFF. CDR3 nucleotide sequence: TGTGCCACCAGCAGAGTTGGGACAGGTGGTAATGAAAAACTGTTTTTT.

V gene TRBV7-8 combines with J gene TRBJ2-1; 12 bases fit TRBD2. CDR3 length: 18 residues. Germline values: CDR1 SGHVS, CDR2 FQNEAQ. V lost 5 bases, J lost 1 base, and 9 bases stayed unmatched. CDR3 in amino acids: CASSLVSSGRVSYNEQFF. The CDR3 DNA sequence: TGTGCCAGCAGCCTCGTGTCTAGCGGGAGGGTTTCCTACAATGAGCAGTTCTTC.

V is TRBV15 and J is TRBJ2-7; no clear D gene. In germline, CDR1 is LNHNV, CDR2 YYDKDF (reference sequence). The CDR3 contains 11 residues. Trimming took off 0 bases at V and 12 bases at J, with 9 bases between the two ends. CDR3 amino acids: CATSRDGKLYF. The CDR3 DNA follows: TGTGCCACCAGCAGAGATGGCAAGTTGTACTTC. Full variable domain (remainder filled in from reference TRBV15 and TRBJ2-7): DAMVIQNPRYQVTQFGKPVTLSCSQTLNHNVMYWYQQKSSQAPKLLFHYYDKDFNNEADTPDNFQSRRPNTSFCFLDIRSPGLGDTAMYLCATSRDGKLYFGPGTRLTVT.

This sequence joins TRBV6-5 and TRBJ1-5; D remains unclear. This CDR3 comprises 13 residues. V was shortened by 5 bases and J by 3 bases, with 8 bases between the two germline ends. Germline loops: CDR1 MNHEY, CDR2 SVGAGI. CDR3 DNA: TGTGCCAGCAGTCGGACTACCAATCAGCCCCAGCATTTT. This gives the protein CASSRTTNQPQHF.

This clone was seen more than once but under ten times. The sample contains more than one DNA sequence encoding this CDR3. V is TRBV5-6 and J is TRBJ1-5; TRBD1 might be the D (5 bases). From germline, CDR1 is SGHDT and CDR2 YYEEEE. This CDR3 is 13 amino acids long. V was trimmed by 2 bases and J by 4 bases, leaving 7 bases between them. The CDR3 nucleotides are TGTGCCAGCAGCTTCGGGGGGAATCAGCCCCAGCATTTT. Translation gives CASSFGGNQPQHF.

This chain uses TRBV6-4 with TRBJ1-2, with 10 nucleotides matching TRBD1. This CDR3 has 15 amino acids. V trimming: 7 bases; J trimming: 6 bases; junction bases outside the gene matches: 11. Germline V gene sequence: CDR1 MRHNA, CDR2 SNTAGT. As DNA, the CDR3 is TGTGCCAGCACCCCGAATTTCGGGACAGGGGATGGCTACACCTTC. Its translation is CASTPNFGTGDGYTF.

V is TRBV28 and J is TRBJ2-3; 11 nucleotides align to TRBD1. V shed 3 bases, J shed 2 bases, and the junction held 4 bases outside the gene matches. This CDR3 is built from 16 residues. Germline CDR1 reads MDHEN; CDR2 reads SYDVKM. CDR3 DNA sequence: TGTGCCAGCAGTTTGGACAGGGGGCTTAACACAGATACGCAGTATTTT. Encoded protein: CASSLDRGLNTDTQYF.